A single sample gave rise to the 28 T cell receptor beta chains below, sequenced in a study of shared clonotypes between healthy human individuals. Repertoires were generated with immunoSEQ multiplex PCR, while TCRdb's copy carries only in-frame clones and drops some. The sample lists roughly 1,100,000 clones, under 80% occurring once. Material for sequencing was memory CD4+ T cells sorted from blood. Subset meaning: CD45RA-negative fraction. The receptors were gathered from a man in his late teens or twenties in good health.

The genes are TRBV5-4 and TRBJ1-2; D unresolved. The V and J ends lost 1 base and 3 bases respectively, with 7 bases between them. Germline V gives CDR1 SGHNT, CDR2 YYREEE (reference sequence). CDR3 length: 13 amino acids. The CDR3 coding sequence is TGTGCCAGCAGCTTGCTAGAGGACTATGGCTACACCTTC. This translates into CASSLLEDYGYTF.

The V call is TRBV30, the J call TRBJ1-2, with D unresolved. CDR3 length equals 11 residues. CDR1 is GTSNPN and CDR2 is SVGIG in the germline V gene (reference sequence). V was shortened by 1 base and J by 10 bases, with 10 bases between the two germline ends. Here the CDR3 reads CAWSAPPVYTF. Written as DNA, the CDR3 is TGTGCCTGGAGTGCCCCCCCGGTCTACACCTTC.

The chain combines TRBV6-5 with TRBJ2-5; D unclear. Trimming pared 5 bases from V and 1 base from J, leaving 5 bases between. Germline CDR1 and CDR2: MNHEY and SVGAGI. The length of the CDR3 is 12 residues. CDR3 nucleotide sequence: TGTGCCAGCAGTACTTCCCAAGAGACCCAGTACTTC. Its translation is CASSTSQETQYF.

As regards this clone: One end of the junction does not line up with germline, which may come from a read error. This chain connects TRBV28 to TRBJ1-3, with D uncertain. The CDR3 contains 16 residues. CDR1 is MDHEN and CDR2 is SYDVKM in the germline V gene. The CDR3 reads CASSLSTLSSGNTIYF. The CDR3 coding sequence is TGTGCCAGCAGCTTATCAACATTAAGCTCTGGAAACACCATATATTTT. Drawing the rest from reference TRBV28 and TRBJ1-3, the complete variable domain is DVKVTQSSRYLVKRTGEKVFLECVQDMDHENMFWYRQDPGLGLRLIYFSYDVKMKEKGDIPEGYSVSREKKERFSLILESASTNQTSMYLCASSLSTLSSGNTIYFGEGSWLTVV.

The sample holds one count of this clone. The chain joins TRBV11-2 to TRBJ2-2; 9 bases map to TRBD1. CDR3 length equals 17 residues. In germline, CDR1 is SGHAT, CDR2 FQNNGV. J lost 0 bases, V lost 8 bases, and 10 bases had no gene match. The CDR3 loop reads CASVRDRVFANTGELFF. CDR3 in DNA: TGTGCCAGCGTCCGGGACAGGGTGTTCGCGAACACCGGGGAGCTGTTTTTT.

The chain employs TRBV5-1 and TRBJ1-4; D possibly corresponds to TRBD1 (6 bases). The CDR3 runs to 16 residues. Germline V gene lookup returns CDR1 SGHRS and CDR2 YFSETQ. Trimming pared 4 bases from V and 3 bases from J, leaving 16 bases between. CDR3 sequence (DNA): TGCGCCAGCAGCCCCCGGGGGGCTGATCCTAATGAAAAACTGTTTTTT. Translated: CASSPRGADPNEKLFF.

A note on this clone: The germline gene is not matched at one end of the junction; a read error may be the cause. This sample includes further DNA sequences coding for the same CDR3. The CDR3 protein is CAWSRNRGTEAFF. The CDR3 bases are TGTGCCTGGAGTCGTAACAGGGGTACTGAGGCTTTCTTT. The chain links TRBV30 to TRBJ1-1, with 7 bases identical to TRBD1. Germline V gene sequence: CDR1 GTSNPN, CDR2 SVGIG (reference sequence). This CDR3 region has 13 residues.

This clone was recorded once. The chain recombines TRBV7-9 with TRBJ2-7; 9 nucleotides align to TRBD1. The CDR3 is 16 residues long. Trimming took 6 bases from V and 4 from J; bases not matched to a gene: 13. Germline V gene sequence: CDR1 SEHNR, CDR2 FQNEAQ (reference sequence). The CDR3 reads CASRAEAGTGKYEQYF. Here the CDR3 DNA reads TGTGCCAGCAGAGCCGAAGCCGGGACAGGGAAGTACGAGCAGTACTTC.

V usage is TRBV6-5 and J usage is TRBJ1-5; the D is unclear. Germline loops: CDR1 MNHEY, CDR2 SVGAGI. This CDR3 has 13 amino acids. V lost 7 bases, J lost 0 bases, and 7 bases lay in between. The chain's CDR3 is CASTDYSNQPQHF. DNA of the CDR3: TGTGCCAGCACCGATTATAGCAATCAGCCCCAGCATTTT.

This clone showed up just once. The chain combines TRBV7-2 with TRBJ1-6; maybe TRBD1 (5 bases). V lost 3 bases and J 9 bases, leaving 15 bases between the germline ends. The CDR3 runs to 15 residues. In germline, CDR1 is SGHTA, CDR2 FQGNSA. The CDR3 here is CASSFWGSEGSPLHF. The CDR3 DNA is TGTGCCAGCAGCTTTTGGGGGAGTGAGGGTTCACCCCTCCACTTT.

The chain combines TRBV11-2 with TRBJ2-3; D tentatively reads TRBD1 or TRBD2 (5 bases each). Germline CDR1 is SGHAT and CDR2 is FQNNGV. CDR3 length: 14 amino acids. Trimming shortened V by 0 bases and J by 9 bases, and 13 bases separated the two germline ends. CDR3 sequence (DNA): TGTGCCAGCAGCTTAGATCGGTGGGGACGGACGCAGTATTTT. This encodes CASSLDRWGRTQYF.

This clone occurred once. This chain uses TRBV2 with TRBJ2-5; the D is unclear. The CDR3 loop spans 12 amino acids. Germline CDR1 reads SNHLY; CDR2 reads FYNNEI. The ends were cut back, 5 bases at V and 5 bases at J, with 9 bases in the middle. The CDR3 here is CASSRRVETQYF. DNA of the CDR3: TGTGCCAGCAGTCGACGAGTGGAGACCCAGTACTTC.

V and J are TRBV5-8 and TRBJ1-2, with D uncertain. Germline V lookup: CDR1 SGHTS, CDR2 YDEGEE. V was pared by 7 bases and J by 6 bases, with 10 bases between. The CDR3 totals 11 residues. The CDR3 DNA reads TGTGCCAGCTCGGGCGCCCATGGCTACACCTTC. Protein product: CASSGAHGYTF. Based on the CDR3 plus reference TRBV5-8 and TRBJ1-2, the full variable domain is EAGVTQSPTHLIKTRGQQATLRCSPISGHTSVYWYQQALGLGLQFLLWYDEGEERNRGNFPPRFSGRQFPNYSSELNVNALELEDSALYLCASSGAHGYTFGSGTRLTVV.

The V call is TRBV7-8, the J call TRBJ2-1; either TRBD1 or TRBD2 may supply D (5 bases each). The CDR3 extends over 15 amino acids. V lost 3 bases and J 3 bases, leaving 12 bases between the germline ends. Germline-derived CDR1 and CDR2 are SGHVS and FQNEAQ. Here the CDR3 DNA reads TGTGCCAGCAGCTTTCCGGGACGGATCTACAATGAGCAGTTCTTC. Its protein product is CASSFPGRIYNEQFF.

CDR3 loop: CSVEDQNSGANVLTF. The CDR3 DNA follows: TGCAGCGTTGAAGACCAAAACTCTGGGGCCAACGTCCTGACTTTC. The chain recombines TRBV29-1 with TRBJ2-6; D unclear. Trimming took off 0 bases at V and 0 bases at J, with 6 bases between the two ends. Germline CDR1 is SQVTM and CDR2 is ANQGSEA. This CDR3 comprises 15 residues.

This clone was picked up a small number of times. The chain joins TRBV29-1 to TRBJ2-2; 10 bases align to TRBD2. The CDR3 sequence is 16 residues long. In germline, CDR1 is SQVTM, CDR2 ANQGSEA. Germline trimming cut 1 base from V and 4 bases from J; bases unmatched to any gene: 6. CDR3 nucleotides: TGCAGCGTTGAAGGGGGCCTAGCGGGGGCCACCGGGGAGCTGTTTTTT. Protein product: CSVEGGLAGATGELFF.

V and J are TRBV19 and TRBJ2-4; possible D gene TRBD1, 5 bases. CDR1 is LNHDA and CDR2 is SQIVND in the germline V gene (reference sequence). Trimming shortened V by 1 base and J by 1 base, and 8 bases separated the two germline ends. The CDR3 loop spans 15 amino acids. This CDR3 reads CASSIAAGAKNIQYF. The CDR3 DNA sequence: TGTGCCAGTAGTATAGCGGCAGGGGCCAAAAACATTCAGTACTTC.

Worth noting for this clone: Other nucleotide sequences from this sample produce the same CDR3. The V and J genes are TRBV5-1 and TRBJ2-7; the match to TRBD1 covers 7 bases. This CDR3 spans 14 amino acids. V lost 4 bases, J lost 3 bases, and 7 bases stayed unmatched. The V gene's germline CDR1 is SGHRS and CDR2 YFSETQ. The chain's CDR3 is CASSLGQVSYEQYF. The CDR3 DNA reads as TGCGCCAGCAGCCTAGGACAGGTGAGCTACGAGCAGTACTTC.

CDR3 sequence (DNA): TGTGCCAGCTCTGGGGGGGATTATAATTCACCCCTCCACTTT. This encodes CASSGGDYNSPLHF. This chain links TRBV2 with TRBJ1-6, with D maybe TRBD1 (5 bases). Germline-derived CDR1 and CDR2 are SNHLY and FYNNEI. This CDR3 has 14 residues. V was shortened by 8 bases and J by 4 bases, with 12 bases between the two germline ends.

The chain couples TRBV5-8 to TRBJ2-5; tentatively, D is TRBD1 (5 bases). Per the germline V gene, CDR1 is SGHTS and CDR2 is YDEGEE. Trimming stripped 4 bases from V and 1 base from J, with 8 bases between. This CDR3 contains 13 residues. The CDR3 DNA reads TGTGCCAGCAGCAAAGACAGCCAAGAGACCCAGTACTTC. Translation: CASSKDSQETQYF.

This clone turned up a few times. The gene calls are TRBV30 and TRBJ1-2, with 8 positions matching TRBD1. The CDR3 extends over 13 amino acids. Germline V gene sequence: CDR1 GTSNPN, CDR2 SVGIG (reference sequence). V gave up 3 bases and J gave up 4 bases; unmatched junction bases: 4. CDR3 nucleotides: TGTGCCTGGAGCCGGGACAGGCCCTATGGCTACACCTTC. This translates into CAWSRDRPYGYTF.

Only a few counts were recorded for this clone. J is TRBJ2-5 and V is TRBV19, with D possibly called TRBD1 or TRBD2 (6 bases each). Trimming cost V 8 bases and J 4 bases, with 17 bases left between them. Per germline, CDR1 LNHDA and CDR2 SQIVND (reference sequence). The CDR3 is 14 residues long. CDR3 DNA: TGTGCCAGTGGGCCAGGGGACTGGGGAGAGACCCAGTACTTC. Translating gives CASGPGDWGETQYF.

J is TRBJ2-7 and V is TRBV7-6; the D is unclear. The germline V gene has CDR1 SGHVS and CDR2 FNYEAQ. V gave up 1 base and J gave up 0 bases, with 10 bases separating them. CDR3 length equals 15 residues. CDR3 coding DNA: TGTGCCAGCAGCTTAGTGGGCAGGAGCTCCTACGAGCAGTACTTC. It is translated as CASSLVGRSSYEQYF. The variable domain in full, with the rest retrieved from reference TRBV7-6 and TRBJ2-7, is GAGVSQSPRYKVTKRGQDVALRCDPISGHVSLYWYRQALGQGPEFLTYFNYEAQQDKSGLPNDRFSAERPEGSISTLTIQRTEQRDSAMYRCASSLVGRSSYEQYFGPGTRLTVT.

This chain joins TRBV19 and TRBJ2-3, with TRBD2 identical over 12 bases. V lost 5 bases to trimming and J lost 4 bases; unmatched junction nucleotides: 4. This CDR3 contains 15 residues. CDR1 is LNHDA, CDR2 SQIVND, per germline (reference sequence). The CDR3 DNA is TGTGCCAGTAGTCCTAGCGGGAGGGCCCCAGATACGCAGTATTTT. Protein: CASSPSGRAPDTQYF.

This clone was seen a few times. The CDR3 region has the DNA TGTGCCTGGTCCCCCGGGGACACAATACAAGAGACCCAGTACTTC. Protein product: CAWSPGDTIQETQYF. The chain is built from TRBV30 and TRBJ2-5; D might be TRBD1 (6 bases). V gave up 5 bases and J gave up 2 bases, with 18 bases separating them. The germline CDR1 and CDR2 sequences are GTSNPN and SVGIG (reference sequence). CDR3 size: 15 residues.

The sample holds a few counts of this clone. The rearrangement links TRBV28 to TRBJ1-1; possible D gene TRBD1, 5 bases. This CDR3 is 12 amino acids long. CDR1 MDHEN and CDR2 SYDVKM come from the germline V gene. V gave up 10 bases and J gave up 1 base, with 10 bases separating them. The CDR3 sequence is CATRGPNTEAFF. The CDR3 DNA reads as TGTGCCACCCGGGGACCGAACACTGAAGCTTTCTTT.

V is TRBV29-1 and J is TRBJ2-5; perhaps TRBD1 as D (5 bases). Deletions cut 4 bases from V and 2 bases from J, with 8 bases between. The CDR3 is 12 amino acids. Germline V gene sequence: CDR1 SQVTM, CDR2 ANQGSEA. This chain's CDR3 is CSVVRTQETQYF. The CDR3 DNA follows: TGCAGCGTTGTAAGGACACAAGAGACCCAGTACTTC.

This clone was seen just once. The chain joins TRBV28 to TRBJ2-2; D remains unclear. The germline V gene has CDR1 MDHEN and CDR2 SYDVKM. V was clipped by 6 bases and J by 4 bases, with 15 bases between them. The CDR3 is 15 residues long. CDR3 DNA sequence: TGTGCCAGCAGATATGACCCGAATCCCACCGGGGAGCTGTTTTTT. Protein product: CASRYDPNPTGELFF.